These 26 T cell receptor beta chains were sequenced from one sample in a study of graft-versus-host responses after intestinal transplantation. Their antigens are not known. The table came from immunoSEQ multiplex PCR; TCRdb's copy has only in-frame clones and leaves some out. The sample carries about 90,000 clones, 80% to 95% recorded once. Sequenced here: unstimulated CD4+ T cells sorted from spleen or lymph node cells, sampled before intestinal transplant. All receptors derive from a human donor who received an intestinal transplant.

This chain uses TRBV18 with TRBJ1-2; D perhaps matches TRBD1 (5 bases). The CDR3 is made up of 14 amino acids. CDR1 and CDR2 (germline): KGHSH, LQKENI. Trimming took off 0 bases at V and 8 bases at J, with 13 bases between the two ends. The CDR3 sequence: CASSPPLPGKGYTF. In nucleotides, the CDR3 is TGTGCCAGCTCACCACCGTTGCCAGGGAAAGGCTACACCTTC.

V gene TRBV5-1 combines with J gene TRBJ2-5; TRBD2 aligns across 11 bases. This CDR3 is 15 amino acids long. Germline V gene lookup returns CDR1 SGHRS and CDR2 YFSETQ. Trimming took 4 bases from V and 5 from J; bases not matched to a gene: 7. Here the CDR3 reads CASSGFGLAGETQYF. Here the CDR3 DNA reads TGCGCCAGCAGCGGATTCGGACTAGCGGGTGAGACCCAGTACTTC.

A word on this clone: The conserved phenylalanine or tryptophan normally closing the CDR3 is absent here, so this likely arose from a read error. Because the CDR3's place on the DNA is in doubt, the DNA is left out and the CDR3 is given as listed by TCRdb. The chain employs TRBV6-5 and TRBJ2-3. From its first to its last residue, the CDR3 has 12 amino acids. Germline CDR1 MNHEY, CDR2 SVGAGI. The CDR3 spells CASSRGRSEFVV.

This clone occurred once. CDR3 nucleotides: TGCGCCAGCAGCTTGGATGGAATCAATCAGCCCCAGCATTTT. It yields the protein CASSLDGINQPQHF. V and J are TRBV5-1 and TRBJ1-5; no clear D gene. The CDR3 length is 14 residues. Germline CDR1 SGHRS, CDR2 YFSETQ. V gave up 0 bases and J gave up 3 bases, with 7 bases separating them.

This chain joins TRBV7-2 and TRBJ2-7, with D possibly matching TRBD2 (6 bases). Trimming shortened V by 4 bases and J by 3 bases, and 16 bases separated the two germline ends. CDR1 SGHTA and CDR2 FQGNSA come from the germline V gene. The CDR3 is 15 residues long. CDR3 sequence reads: CASSSPGGGNYEQYF. DNA of the CDR3: TGTGCCAGCAGCTCCCCGGGTGGGGGGAACTACGAGCAGTACTTC.

The rearrangement joins TRBV28 to TRBJ2-7; D ambiguous. This CDR3 region has 13 residues. Between the trimmed V and J ends, which lost 5 bases and 3 bases, there was a span of 11 bases. From germline, CDR1 is MDHEN and CDR2 SYDVKM. DNA of the CDR3: TGTGCCAGCAGTCAGCGCCCTTACTACGAGCAGTACTTC. Encoded protein: CASSQRPYYEQYF.

The V gene is TRBV5-1, the J gene TRBJ2-7; D is perhaps TRBD2 (6 bases). This CDR3 spans 14 amino acids. V dropped 0 bases and J dropped 3 bases, with 10 bases sitting between them. Germline V CDR1 and CDR2: SGHRS, YFSETQ. CDR3 sequence reads: CASSLGLGFYEQYF. The CDR3 bases are TGCGCCAGCAGCTTGGGACTAGGATTCTACGAGCAGTACTTC.

The chain carries TRBV11-2 and TRBJ2-7; tentative D call: TRBD2 (6 bases). The CDR3 is 13 amino acids. V lost 6 bases to trimming and J lost 3 bases, with 12 bases between them. The germline V gene has CDR1 SGHAT and CDR2 FQNNGV. DNA of the CDR3: TGTGCCAGCAGTTCTTTGACTAGCTACGAGCAGTACTTC. Amino acids: CASSSLTSYEQYF.

V gene TRBV7-2 combines with J gene TRBJ2-1, with 7 bases lining up with TRBD2. J lost 0 bases, V lost 1 base, and 9 bases had no gene match. Germline CDR1 and CDR2: SGHTA and FQGNSA. The CDR3 loop spans 18 amino acids. Here the CDR3 DNA reads TGTGCCAGCAGCTTAGGGGGGGGTAGCGGACGCTCCTACAATGAGCAGTTCTTC. It encodes CASSLGGGSGRSYNEQFF.

The rearrangement joins TRBV6-1 to TRBJ2-7; 7 positions agree with TRBD1. This CDR3 is 13 amino acids long. The germline CDR1 and CDR2 sequences are MNHNS and SASEGT. The V segment lost 8 bases and the J segment 7 bases; nucleotides outside the gene matches: 11. The CDR3 reads CASLNRGAWEQYF. CDR3 DNA: TGTGCCAGCCTGAACAGGGGCGCGTGGGAGCAGTACTTC.

This clone is a singleton in its sample. V usage is TRBV29-1 and J usage is TRBJ2-7; no reliable D call. Germline V lookup: CDR1 SQVTM, CDR2 ANQGSEA. The CDR3 has 12 residues. V was clipped by 4 bases and J by 1 base, with 8 bases between them. The CDR3 is CSVAVDSYEQYF. In DNA, the CDR3 is TGCAGCGTTGCTGTGGATTCCTACGAGCAGTACTTC.

The rearrangement uses TRBV4-1 and TRBJ2-1; weak D call: TRBD1 (5 bases). There are 14 residues in the CDR3. From germline, CDR1 is MGHRA and CDR2 YSYEKL. With 1 base removed from V and 6 bases from J, the gap between germline ends came to 10 bases. The CDR3 here is CASSQGHRSNEQFF. The CDR3 nucleotides read TGCGCCAGCAGCCAAGGCCACAGGTCCAATGAGCAGTTCTTC.

J is TRBJ2-3 and V is TRBV9, with 8 bases matching TRBD2. Trimming cost V 0 bases and J 5 bases; bases outside gene matches: 11. Germline CDR1 SGDLS, CDR2 YYNGEE. The CDR3 is made up of 17 amino acids. The CDR3 region is CASSVAEPAGDGDTQYF. As DNA, the CDR3 is TGTGCCAGCAGCGTAGCGGAACCAGCGGGAGATGGAGATACGCAGTATTTT.

The chain couples TRBV15 to TRBJ2-1; 12 positions agree with TRBD2. The CDR3 runs 17 residues. The trim removed 2 bases at V and 6 bases at J, leaving 8 bases unmatched. Germline V gene data show CDR1 as LNHNV and CDR2 as YYDKDF (reference sequence). CDR3 in DNA: TGTGCCACCAGCAGATCCTCGCCGGGACTAGCGGGCAATGAGCAGTTCTTC. Protein product: CATSRSSPGLAGNEQFF.

The J gene is TRBJ2-4, the V gene TRBV25-1; TRBD1 matches 10 bases. Trimming took 5 bases from V and 5 from J; bases not matched to a gene: 9. The CDR3 consists of 16 residues. CDR1 is MGHDK and CDR2 is SYGVNS in the germline V gene. In DNA form, the CDR3 reads TGTGCCAGCAGTACCGCCGGGACAGGGGCCCAAAACATTCAGTACTTC. Residues: CASSTAGTGAQNIQYF.

Notes on this clone: Germline and junction disagree at one end, which may indicate a read error. This chain joins TRBV4-1 and TRBJ2-7, with 9 bases that match TRBD2. Germline V CDR1 and CDR2: MGHRA, YSYEKL. The CDR3 is 19 residues long. DNA for the CDR3: TGCGCCCGCAGCCAAGATCCGGCGGGAACGGGGGCGGGAGGGTACGAGCAGTACTTC. Its protein product is CARSQDPAGTGAGGYEQYF.

This sequence joins TRBV27 and TRBJ2-3; D is unresolved. Per germline, CDR1 MNHEY and CDR2 SMNVEV (reference sequence). V lost 0 bases and J 5 bases, leaving 9 bases between the germline ends. The CDR3 sequence is 14 residues long. CDR3 region: CASSLSSPGDTQYF. The CDR3 DNA reads TGTGCCAGCAGTTTATCTAGCCCCGGAGATACGCAGTATTTT.

The chain links TRBV21-1 to TRBJ1-5. TRBV21-1 represents a pseudogene. The CDR3 consists of 14 residues. The CDR3 is CASSKNLSNQPQHF. DNA for the CDR3: TGTGCCAGCAGCAAAAACTTGAGCAATCAGCCCCAGCATTTT.

This clone was picked up a small number of times. This rearrangement joins TRBV11-1 to TRBJ2-5; D gene uncertain. Germline assignment: CDR1 SGHAT and CDR2 FQDESV (reference sequence). V was trimmed by 2 bases and J by 5 bases, leaving 3 bases between them. The CDR3 has 11 residues. The CDR3 is CASSLRETQYF. CDR3 coding DNA: TGTGCCAGCAGCTTAAGGGAGACCCAGTACTTC.

This chain joins TRBV5-1 and TRBJ1-2; D is ambiguous. Per the germline V gene, CDR1 is SGHRS and CDR2 is YFSETQ. With 1 base removed from V and 2 bases from J, the gap between germline ends came to 15 bases. CDR3 length: 16 residues. The CDR3 here is CASSLSGTTQNYGYTF. The CDR3 region has the DNA TGCGCCAGCAGCTTGTCAGGAACTACCCAGAACTATGGCTACACCTTC.

This chain links TRBV18 with TRBJ1-3; D may be TRBD1 (5 bases). Germline assignment: CDR1 KGHSH and CDR2 LQKENI. CDR3 size: 16 residues. Trimming took 6 bases from V and 10 from J, leaving 25 bases between them. The CDR3 sequence: CASSPLADSQSGTIYF. CDR3 DNA sequence: TGTGCCAGCTCCCCTCTTGCCGACAGCCAGAGTGGGACCATATATTTT. Variable domain in full (rest from reference TRBV18 and TRBJ1-3): NAGVMQNPRHLVRRRGQEARLRCSPMKGHSHVYWYRQLPEEGLKFMVYLQKENIIDESGMPKERFSAEFPKEGPSILRIQQVVRGDSAAYFCASSPLADSQSGTIYFGEGSWLTVV.

The chain uses TRBV29-1 and TRBJ2-5, with D possibly being TRBD1 (6 bases). Per germline, CDR1 SQVTM and CDR2 ANQGSEA. CDR3 length equals 14 residues. V was clipped by 1 base and J by 1 base, with 10 bases between them. The CDR3 spells CSVEVAGAQETQYF. Here the CDR3 DNA reads TGCAGCGTTGAAGTGGCAGGGGCCCAAGAGACCCAGTACTTC.

J is TRBJ1-4 and V is TRBV9, with 7 bases lining up with TRBD1. Germline CDR1 is SGDLS and CDR2 is YYNGEE. V trimming: 0 bases; J trimming: 7 bases; junction bases outside the gene matches: 9. This CDR3 has 16 amino acids. In DNA form, the CDR3 reads TGTGCCAGCAGCGTAGGACAGGGTGGGTTTGGTGAAAAACTGTTTTTT. Its protein is CASSVGQGGFGEKLFF.

The chain has TRBV7-6 and TRBJ1-3; D not certain. In germline, CDR1 is SGHVS, CDR2 FNYEAQ. The CDR3 has 16 amino acids. V lost 1 base and J lost 0, with 10 bases in between. The CDR3 sequence: CASSLVSGFSGNTIYF. CDR3 coding DNA: TGTGCCAGCAGCTTAGTTTCGGGGTTCTCTGGAAACACCATATATTTT.

The chain recombines TRBV5-1 with TRBJ1-1; 9 positions agree with TRBD1. The germline V gene has CDR1 SGHRS and CDR2 YFSETQ. CDR3 length equals 15 residues. J gave up 5 bases and V 4 bases, and 9 bases lay outside the gene matches. CDR3 loop: CASSPEGQGWTEAFF. CDR3 DNA sequence: TGCGCCAGCAGCCCGGAGGGACAGGGATGGACTGAAGCTTTCTTT.

The V call is TRBV20-1, the J call TRBJ1-1, with D unresolved. The CDR3 loop spans 11 amino acids. Germline CDR1 is DFQATT and CDR2 is SNEGSKA (reference sequence). V lost 4 bases to trimming and J lost 8 bases, with 11 bases between them. CDR3 bases: TGCAGTGCTAAGAGATCACAGGAAGCTTTCTTT. Protein: CSAKRSQEAFF.